The 23 T cell receptor beta chains below were found in one sample sequenced in a study of CXCR4 blockade with PD-1 therapy in pancreatic cancer. This table comes from immunoSEQ multiplex PCR, and its TCRdb copy is limited to in-frame clones, with some not included. The repertoire holds a few thousand clones, with under 50% as singletons. The material sequenced was tumor tissue. These receptors were collected from a human donor with pancreatic ductal adenocarcinoma.

This clone ranks as large. V gene TRBV30 combines with J gene TRBJ2-7; unclear D gene. The germline V and J ends were trimmed by 2 bases and 5 bases, with 7 bases remaining between them. CDR1 is GTSNPN, CDR2 SVGIG, per germline (reference sequence). The CDR3 length is 11 residues. CDR3 sequence reads: CAWSPKDEQYF. As DNA, the CDR3 is TGTGCCTGGAGTCCCAAGGACGAGCAGTACTTC.

This clone was found a few times. The J gene is TRBJ1-6, the V gene TRBV9, with TRBD1 matching over 10 bases. After removal of 4 bases from V and 7 bases from J, the junction contained 5 bases not matched to a gene. The CDR3 has 15 amino acids. The germline CDR1 and CDR2 sequences are SGDLS and YYNGEE. The CDR3, as DNA: TGTGCCAGCAGCCGCCAGGGACAGGGGAATTCACCCCTCCACTTT. This encodes CASSRQGQGNSPLHF.

V gene TRBV28 combines with J gene TRBJ2-7, with a possible D match to TRBD1 (6 bases). There are 14 residues in the CDR3. CDR1 and CDR2 from the germline V gene are MDHEN and SYDVKM. Deletions cut 5 bases from V and 3 bases from J, with 14 bases between. In nucleotides, the CDR3 is TGTGCCAGCAGTCCCCGGGACATCGGCTACGAGCAGTACTTC. Translating it yields CASSPRDIGYEQYF.

This clone occurred a few times. The chain employs TRBV6-7 and TRBJ2-1; 12 bases fit TRBD2. TRBV6-7 is flagged as an ORF with uncertain function. This CDR3 spans 15 amino acids. Trimming at V came to 5 bases and at J to 7 bases, leaving 6 bases not matched to a gene. The CDR3 DNA follows: TGTGCCAGCAGTGAGGGCACTAGCGGGGGGAATGAGCAGTTCTTC. Residues: CASSEGTSGGNEQFF.

This sequence joins TRBV19 and TRBJ1-6; D unresolved. Trimming removed 8 bases at V and 9 bases at J, with 14 bases between. The germline gives CDR1 LNHDA, CDR2 SQIVND (reference sequence). The CDR3 runs to 13 residues. CDR3 sequence reads: CASEGRGASPLHF. CDR3 coding DNA: TGTGCCAGTGAAGGGCGAGGAGCTTCACCCCTCCACTTT.

This clone has just a few counts. V gene TRBV7-1 combines with J gene TRBJ2-7; either TRBD1 or TRBD2 may fit D (6 bases each). TRBV7-1 is an ORF; its function is uncertain. The CDR3 has 15 residues. Deletions cut 4 bases from V and 3 bases from J, with 16 bases between. This chain's CDR3 is CASSLARGPVYEQYF. CDR3 nucleotide sequence: TGTGCCAGCAGCTTAGCTCGGGGGCCGGTCTACGAGCAGTACTTC.

The V gene is TRBV19, the J gene TRBJ2-6; a possible D gene is TRBD1 (6 bases). Germline V gene sequence: CDR1 LNHDA, CDR2 SQIVND (reference sequence). The CDR3 consists of 15 residues. V was pared by 3 bases and J by 2 bases, with 8 bases between. The CDR3 nucleotides read TGTGCCAGTAGTATCGGGACAACTGGGGCCAACGTCCTGACTTTC. Residues: CASSIGTTGANVLTF.

V usage is TRBV6-7 and J usage is TRBJ1-6, with D hard to call. TRBV6-7 is classed as an ORF, of uncertain function. V gave up 4 bases and J gave up 14 bases, with 12 bases separating them. The CDR3 covers 12 residues. The CDR3: CASSSKTLSLHF. The CDR3 DNA follows: TGTGCCAGCAGTTCAAAGACCCTGTCCCTCCACTTT.

CDR3 region: CASSRVGLLPSYEQYF. In DNA form, the CDR3 reads TGCGCCAGCAGCCGGGTCGGACTTCTCCCCTCCTACGAGCAGTACTTC. The chain uses TRBV4-1 and TRBJ2-7; a weak D match, TRBD2 (5 bases). The CDR3 has 16 amino acids. Trimming pared 4 bases from V and 0 bases from J, leaving 16 bases between. Per the germline V gene, CDR1 is MGHRA and CDR2 is YSYEKL.

This clone turned up a few times. The chain combines TRBV6-8 with TRBJ1-1; D not certain. The length of the CDR3 is 15 residues. Germline CDR1 MNHGY, CDR2 SAAAGT. V was shortened by 6 bases and J by 5 bases, with 19 bases between the two germline ends. CDR3 loop: CASRPVGQLGTEAFF. The CDR3 DNA reads TGTGCCAGCAGGCCCGTTGGGCAGTTGGGGACTGAAGCTTTCTTT.

In the case of this clone: The junction differs from germline at one of its ends, possibly a read error. This chain connects TRBV29-1 to TRBJ2-1, with 10 bases identical to TRBD2. Germline values: CDR1 SQVTM, CDR2 ANQGSEA. This CDR3 has 16 residues. CDR3 region: CSVAGLAGVSHNEQFF. CDR3 sequence (DNA): TGCAGCGTTGCGGGGCTAGCGGGGGTCTCCCACAATGAGCAGTTCTTC.

The chain combines TRBV11-3 with TRBJ2-2; the match to TRBD2 covers 12 bases. The germline V gene encodes CDR1 SGHNT and CDR2 YENEEA. The ends lost 5 bases at V and 5 bases at J; junction bases unmatched: 3. This CDR3 is 15 amino acids long. In nucleotides, the CDR3 is TGTGCCAGCAGCCATGGACTAGCGGGGACCGGGGAGCTGTTTTTT. Its protein is CASSHGLAGTGELFF.

This clone was observed once. The rearrangement links TRBV15 to TRBJ1-3; D not resolved. The CDR3 is 17 residues long. Germline V CDR1 and CDR2: LNHNV, YYDKDF (reference sequence). Trimming removed 1 base from V and 0 bases from J, with 13 bases in between. The CDR3 reads CATSRATLPGSGNTIYF. DNA for the CDR3: TGTGCCACCAGCAGAGCCACCCTCCCGGGCTCTGGAAACACCATATATTTT.

This chain uses TRBV15 with TRBJ1-2; tentatively, D is TRBD1 (6 bases). Germline loops: CDR1 LNHNV, CDR2 YYDKDF (reference sequence). V lost 0 bases to trimming and J lost 4 bases, with 9 bases between them. The length of the CDR3 is 14 residues. CDR3 protein: CATSRDRQAYGYTF. DNA of the CDR3: TGTGCCACCAGCAGAGATAGACAGGCCTATGGCTACACCTTC.

This clone appeared a few times. V is TRBV27 and J is TRBJ2-7; 7 bases align to TRBD2. The CDR3 length is 14 residues. V lost 8 bases to trimming and J lost 6 bases; unmatched junction nucleotides: 13. Per the germline V gene, CDR1 is MNHEY and CDR2 is SMNVEV (reference sequence). CDR3 in amino acids: CASLASLGGGEQYF. The DNA of the CDR3 is TGTGCCAGCCTCGCCTCTTTGGGGGGGGGCGAGCAGTACTTC.

This clone was observed once. The V and J genes are TRBV19 and TRBJ1-1, with D possibly being TRBD1 (6 bases). CDR1 and CDR2 from the germline V gene are LNHDA and SQIVND (reference sequence). With 3 bases removed from V and 6 bases from J, the gap between germline ends came to 14 bases. This CDR3 region has 14 residues. CDR3 sequence: CASSMIAGAAEAFF. The CDR3 bases are TGTGCCAGTAGTATGATCGCGGGGGCTGCTGAAGCTTTCTTT.

The V and J genes are TRBV11-3 and TRBJ1-1, with TRBD1 identical over 8 bases. V shed 5 bases and J 10 bases; nucleotides not matched to a gene: 12. There are 14 residues in the CDR3. Germline loops: CDR1 SGHNT, CDR2 YENEEA. CDR3 loop: CASSGDRGHLGAFF. The CDR3 DNA is TGTGCCAGCAGCGGTGACAGGGGTCATTTGGGAGCTTTCTTT.

This clone was detected a few times. J is TRBJ1-1 and V is TRBV6-8; 7 bases fit TRBD1. CDR1 is MNHGY, CDR2 SAAAGT, per germline. V shed 6 bases, J shed 5 bases, and the junction held 3 bases outside the gene matches. CDR3 length equals 12 residues. This chain's CDR3 is CASSRQGTEAFF. The CDR3 region has the DNA TGTGCCAGCAGCAGACAGGGAACTGAAGCTTTCTTT.

By share, this clone ranks as large. The V and J genes are TRBV9 and TRBJ2-5; D remains ambiguous. V shed 0 bases and J shed 4 bases, with 13 bases lying between them. The CDR3 extends over 15 amino acids. CDR1 is SGDLS and CDR2 is YYNGEE in the germline V gene. For the CDR3, the DNA is TGTGCCAGCAGCGTAGAAAGCAGGAATCTAGAGACCCAGTACTTC. As protein: CASSVESRNLETQYF.

The chain is built from TRBV12-5 and TRBJ2-7, with D perhaps TRBD1 or TRBD2 (5 bases each). Germline assignment: CDR1 LGHNT and CDR2 FRNRAP. This CDR3 comprises 14 residues. V lost 3 bases, J lost 2 bases, and 11 bases lay in between. The CDR3 nucleotides read TGTGCTAGTGGTTTACGGGACCCGACCTACGAGCAGTACTTC. Residues: CASGLRDPTYEQYF.

This clone was counted a few times. V gene TRBV6-8 combines with J gene TRBJ2-5, with a weak D call TRBD1 (6 bases). The CDR3 has 14 residues. V gave up 2 bases and J gave up 2 bases, with 9 bases separating them. Germline CDR1 is MNHGY and CDR2 is SAAAGT. Here the CDR3 reads CASSYTRGQETQYF. The CDR3 DNA reads TGTGCCAGCAGTTACACCAGGGGACAAGAGACCCAGTACTTC.

This chain connects TRBV19 to TRBJ1-3; D remains unclear. The CDR3 spans 14 residues. Germline V lookup: CDR1 LNHDA, CDR2 SQIVND (reference sequence). V was clipped by 3 bases and J by 0 bases, with 6 bases between them. This chain's CDR3 is CASSIDRSGNTIYF. In nucleotides, the CDR3 is TGTGCCAGTAGTATTGACCGCTCTGGAAACACCATATATTTT.

The chain couples TRBV12-5 to TRBJ1-1, with D possibly being TRBD1 (6 bases). Trimming removed 0 bases at V and 10 bases at J, with 9 bases between. CDR3 length equals 12 residues. CDR1 is LGHNT and CDR2 is FRNRAP in the germline V gene. The CDR3 region has the DNA TGTGCTAGTGGTTTGGTAAGGGGGGGAGCTTTCTTT. Translating it yields CASGLVRGGAFF.